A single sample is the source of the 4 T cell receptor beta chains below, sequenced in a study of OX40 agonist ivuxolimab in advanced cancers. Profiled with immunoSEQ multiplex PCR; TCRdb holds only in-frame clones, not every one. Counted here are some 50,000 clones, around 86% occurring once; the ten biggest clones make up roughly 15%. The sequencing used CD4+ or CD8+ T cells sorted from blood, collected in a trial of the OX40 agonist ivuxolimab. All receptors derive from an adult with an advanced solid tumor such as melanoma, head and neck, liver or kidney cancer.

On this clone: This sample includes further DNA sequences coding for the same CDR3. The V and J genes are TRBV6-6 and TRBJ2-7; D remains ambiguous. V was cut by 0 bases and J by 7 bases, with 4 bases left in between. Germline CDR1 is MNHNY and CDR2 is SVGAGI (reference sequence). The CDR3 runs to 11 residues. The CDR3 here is CASSYSGEQYF. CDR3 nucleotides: TGTGCCAGCAGTTACTCCGGGGAGCAGTACTTC.

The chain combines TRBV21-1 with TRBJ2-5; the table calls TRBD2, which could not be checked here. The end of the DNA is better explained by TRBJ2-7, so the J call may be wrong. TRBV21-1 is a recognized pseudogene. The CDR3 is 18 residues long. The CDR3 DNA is TGTGCCAGCAGCAACCGAGGGCCTAGCGGGTGCCGAAGGTACGAGCAGTACTTC. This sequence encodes CASSNRGPSGCRRYEQYF.

The CDR3 spells CASSPGQGLLEQYF. CDR3 DNA: TGTGCCAGCAGCCCGGGACAGGGGTTGCTCGAGCAGTACTTC. The genes are TRBV7-6 and TRBJ2-7; 10 bases map to TRBD1. Germline lookup yields CDR1 SGHVS and CDR2 FNYEAQ. This CDR3 has 14 residues. V lost 5 bases and J lost 6; bases outside the gene matches: 7.

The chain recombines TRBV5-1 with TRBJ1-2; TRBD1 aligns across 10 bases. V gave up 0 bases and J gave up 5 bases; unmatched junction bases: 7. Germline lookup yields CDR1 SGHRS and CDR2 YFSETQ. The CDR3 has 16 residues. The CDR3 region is CASSLVGTGESYGYTF. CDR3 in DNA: TGCGCCAGCAGCTTGGTTGGGACAGGGGAATCTTATGGCTACACCTTC.